The 4 T cell receptor beta chains given below trace back to one sample, sequenced in a study of blood T cell repertoires in COVID-19. Clones were read by immunoSEQ multiplex PCR, and TCRdb kept only the in-frame ones, dropping some. The table records more than 45,000 clones, around 91% of them present only once. Input material: peripheral blood. These receptors were collected from a human donor in a cohort sampled during active COVID-19.

The chain recombines TRBV30 with TRBJ1-6; D gene uncertain. CDR1 GTSNPN and CDR2 SVGIG come from the germline V gene (reference sequence). CDR3 length: 15 amino acids. The V end lost 0 bases, the J end lost 3 bases, and 9 bases lay between the germline ends. The CDR3 region is CAWSVDGIYNSPLHF. The CDR3 DNA sequence: TGTGCCTGGAGTGTAGACGGGATCTATAATTCACCCCTCCACTTT.

The V call is TRBV30, the J call TRBJ1-4; 8 nucleotides align to TRBD1. CDR1 GTSNPN and CDR2 SVGIG come from the germline V gene (reference sequence). This CDR3 is built from 13 residues. The CDR3 protein is CAGGRTGSEKLFF. DNA of the CDR3: TGTGCGGGGGGGCGGACAGGGAGTGAAAAACTGTTTTTT.

The gene calls are TRBV19 and TRBJ2-1, with 8 bases lining up with TRBD2. Germline V lookup: CDR1 LNHDA, CDR2 SQIVND (reference sequence). CDR3 length: 14 residues. V trimming: 8 bases; J trimming: 9 bases; junction bases outside the gene matches: 12. CDR3 coding DNA: TGTGCCAGTTCTCGGACTAGCACAAACCGTGAGCAGTTCTTC. It codes for CASSRTSTNREQFF. Using reference TRBV19 and TRBJ2-1 for the parts outside the CDR3, the full variable domain is DGGITQSPKYLFRKEGQNVTLSCEQNLNHDAMYWYRQDPGQGLRLIYYSQIVNDFQKGDIAEGYSVSREKKESFPLTVTSAQKNPTAFYLCASSRTSTNREQFFGPGTRLTVL.

The V and J genes are TRBV3-1 (or the pseudogene TRBV3-2) and TRBJ2-3; TRBD2 aligns across 12 bases. This CDR3 is 16 amino acids long. V lost 0 bases to trimming and J lost 9 bases; unmatched junction nucleotides: 7. Germline assignment: CDR1 LGHDT and CDR2 YNNKEL (reference sequence). The CDR3 protein is CASSQDPSGRGRTQYF. CDR3 coding DNA: TGTGCCAGCAGCCAAGACCCTAGCGGGAGGGGTCGAACGCAGTATTTT.